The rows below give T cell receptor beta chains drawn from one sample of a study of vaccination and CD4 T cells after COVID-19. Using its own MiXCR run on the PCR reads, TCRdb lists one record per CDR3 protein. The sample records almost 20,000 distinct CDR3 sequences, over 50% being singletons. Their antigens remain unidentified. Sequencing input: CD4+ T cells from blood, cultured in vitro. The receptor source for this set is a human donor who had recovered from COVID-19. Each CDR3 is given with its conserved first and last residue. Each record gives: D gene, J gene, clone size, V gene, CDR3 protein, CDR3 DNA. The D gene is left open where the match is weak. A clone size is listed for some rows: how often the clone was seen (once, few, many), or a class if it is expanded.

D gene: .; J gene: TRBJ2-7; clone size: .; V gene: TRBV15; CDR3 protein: CATSRDGSRSYEQYF; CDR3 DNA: TGTGCCACCAGCAGAGATGGAAGCCGGTCCTACGAGCAGTACTTC
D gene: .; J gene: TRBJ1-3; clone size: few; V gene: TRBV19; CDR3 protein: CASSYGPAGNTIYF; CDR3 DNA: TGTGCCAGTAGTTACGGTCCCGCTGGAAACACCATATATTTT
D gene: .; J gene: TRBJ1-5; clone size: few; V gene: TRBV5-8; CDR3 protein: CASSLGRRLDQPQHF; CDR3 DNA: TGTGCCAGCAGCTTGGGTCGTAGGCTGGATCAGCCCCAGCATTTT
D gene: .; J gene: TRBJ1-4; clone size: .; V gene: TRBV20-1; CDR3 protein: CSARGAAGVTEKLFF; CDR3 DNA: TGCAGTGCTAGAGGGGCGGCAGGGGTAACTGAAAAACTGTTTTTT
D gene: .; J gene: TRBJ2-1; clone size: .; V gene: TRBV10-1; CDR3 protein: CASSEDLGRNEQFF; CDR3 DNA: TGCGCCAGCAGTGAGGATCTGGGACGGAATGAGCAGTTCTTC
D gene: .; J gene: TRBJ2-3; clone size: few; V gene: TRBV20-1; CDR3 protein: CSAWGRDSTDTQYF; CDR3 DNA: TGCAGTGCCTGGGGCCGGGATAGCACAGATACGCAGTATTTT
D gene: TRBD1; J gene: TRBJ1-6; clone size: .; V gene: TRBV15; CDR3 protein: CATRTDRGYNSPLHF; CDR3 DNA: TGTGCCACCAGAACCGACAGGGGCTATAATTCACCCCTCCACTTT
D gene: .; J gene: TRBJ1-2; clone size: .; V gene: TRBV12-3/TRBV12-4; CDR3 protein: CASSLRGAAGYTF; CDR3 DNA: TGTGCCAGCAGTTTACGCGGGGCAGCGGGCTACACCTTC
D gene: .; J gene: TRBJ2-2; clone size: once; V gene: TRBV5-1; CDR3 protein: CASSGPLSVGELFF; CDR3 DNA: TGCGCCAGCAGCGGACCGCTCAGCGTGGGGGAGCTGTTTTTT
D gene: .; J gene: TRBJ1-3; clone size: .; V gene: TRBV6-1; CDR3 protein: CASSGAIVLSF; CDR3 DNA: TGTGCCAGCAGTGGGGCAATCGTTTTAAGTTTT
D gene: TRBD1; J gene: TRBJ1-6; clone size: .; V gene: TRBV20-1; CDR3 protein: CSARDPGQGGSPLHF; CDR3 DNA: TGCAGTGCTAGAGACCCGGGACAGGGAGGGTCACCCCTCCACTTT
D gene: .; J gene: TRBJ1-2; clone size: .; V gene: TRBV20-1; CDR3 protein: CSAREDGNYGYTF; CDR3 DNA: TGCAGTGCTAGAGAGGACGGAAACTATGGCTACACCTTC
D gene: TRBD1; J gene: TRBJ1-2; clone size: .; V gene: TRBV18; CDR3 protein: CASSPTGEGYGYTF; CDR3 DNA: TGTGCCAGCTCACCAACAGGGGAGGGCTATGGCTACACCTTC
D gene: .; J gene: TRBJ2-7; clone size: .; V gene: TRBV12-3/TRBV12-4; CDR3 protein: CASSLRVRGGNEQYF; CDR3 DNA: TGTGCCAGCAGTTTACGGGTCCGTGGGGGGAACGAGCAGTACTTC
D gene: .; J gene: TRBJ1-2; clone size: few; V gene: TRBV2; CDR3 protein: CAIPTGGNYGYTF; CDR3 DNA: TGTGCCATCCCAACCGGGGGAAACTATGGCTACACCTTC
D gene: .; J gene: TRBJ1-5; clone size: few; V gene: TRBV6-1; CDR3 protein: CASTLAGAGNQPQHF; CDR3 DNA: TGTGCCAGCACTCTCGCGGGGGCAGGCAATCAGCCCCAGCATTTT
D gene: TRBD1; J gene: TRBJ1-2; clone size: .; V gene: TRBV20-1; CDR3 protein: CSASLDRGSGYTF; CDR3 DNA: TGCAGTGCTAGTTTGGACAGGGGATCTGGCTACACCTTC
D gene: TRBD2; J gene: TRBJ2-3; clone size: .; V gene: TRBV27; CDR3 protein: CASSYSGLGDTQYF; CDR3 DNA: TGTGCCAGCTCCTATAGCGGGTTGGGAGATACGCAGTATTTT
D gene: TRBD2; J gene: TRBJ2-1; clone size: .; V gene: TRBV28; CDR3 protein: CASRASGSARYNEQFF; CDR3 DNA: TGTGCCAGCAGGGCTAGCGGGAGCGCCCGATACAATGAGCAGTTCTTC
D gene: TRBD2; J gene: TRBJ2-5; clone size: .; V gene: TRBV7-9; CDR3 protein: CASSAIRPGGETQYF; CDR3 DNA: TGTGCCAGCAGCGCCATTCGACCGGGGGGAGAGACCCAGTACTTC
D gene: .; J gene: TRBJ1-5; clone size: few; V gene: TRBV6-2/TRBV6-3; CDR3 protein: CASSYSSGARYQPQHF; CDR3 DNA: TGTGCCAGCAGTTACAGTTCGGGCGCTCGATATCAGCCCCAGCATTTT
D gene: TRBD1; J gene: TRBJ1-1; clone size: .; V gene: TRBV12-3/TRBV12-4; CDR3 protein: CASSADRAGTEAFF; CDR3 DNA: TGTGCCAGCAGTGCGGACAGGGCGGGCACTGAAGCTTTCTTT
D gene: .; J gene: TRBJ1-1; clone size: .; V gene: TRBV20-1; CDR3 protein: CSVRGHRNTEAFF; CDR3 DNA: TGCAGTGTTAGAGGACATCGGAACACTGAAGCTTTCTTT
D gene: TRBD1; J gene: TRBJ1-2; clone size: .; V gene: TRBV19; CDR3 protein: CASSAGTGVNYGYTF; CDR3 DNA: TGTGCCAGTAGTGCGGGGACAGGGGTTAACTATGGCTACACCTTC
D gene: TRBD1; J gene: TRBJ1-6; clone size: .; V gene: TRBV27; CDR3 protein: CASSSLDRDSPLHF; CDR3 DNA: TGTGCCAGCAGTTCCCTCGACAGGGATTCACCCCTCCACTTT
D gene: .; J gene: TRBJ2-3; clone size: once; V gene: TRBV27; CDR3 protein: CASSGRTGRDTQYF; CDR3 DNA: TGTGCCAGCAGTGGGAGAACAGGGAGGGATACGCAGTATTTT
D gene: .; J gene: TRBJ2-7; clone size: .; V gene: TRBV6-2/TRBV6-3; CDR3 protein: CASSGLWDTAYEQYF; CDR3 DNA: TGTGCCAGCAGTGGACTCTGGGACACCGCCTACGAGCAGTACTTC
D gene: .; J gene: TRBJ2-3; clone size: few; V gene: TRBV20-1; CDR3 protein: CSARDRVGGPDTQYF; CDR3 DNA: TGCAGTGCTAGAGACAGGGTGGGCGGGCCAGATACGCAGTATTTT
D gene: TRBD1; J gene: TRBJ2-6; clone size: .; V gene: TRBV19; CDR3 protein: CASSKGTGDPSGANVLTF; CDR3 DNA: TGTGCCAGTAGTAAGGGGACAGGGGATCCCTCTGGGGCCAACGTCCTGACTTTC
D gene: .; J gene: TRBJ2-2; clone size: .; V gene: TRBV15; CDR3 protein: CATSREYGTRNTGELFF; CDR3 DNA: TGTGCCACCAGCAGAGAATACGGGACACGGAACACCGGGGAGCTGTTTTTT
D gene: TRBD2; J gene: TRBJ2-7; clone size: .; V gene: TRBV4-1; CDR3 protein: CASSRLTSGGSYEQYF; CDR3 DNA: TGCGCCAGCAGCCGCCTCACTAGCGGAGGCTCCTACGAGCAGTACTTC
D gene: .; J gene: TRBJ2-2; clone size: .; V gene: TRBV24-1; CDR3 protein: CATSDYPGELFF; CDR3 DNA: TGTGCCACCAGTGATTACCCCGGGGAGCTGTTTTTT
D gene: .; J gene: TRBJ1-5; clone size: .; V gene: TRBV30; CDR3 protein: CAWSVQRGNQPQHF; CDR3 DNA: TGTGCCTGGAGTGTACAGCGTGGCAATCAGCCCCAGCATTTT
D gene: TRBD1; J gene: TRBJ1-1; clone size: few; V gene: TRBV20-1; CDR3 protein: CSASGQTMGAFF; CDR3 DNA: TGCAGTGCTTCGGGACAGACTATGGGAGCTTTCTTT
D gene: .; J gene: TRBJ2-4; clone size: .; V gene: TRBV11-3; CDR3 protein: CASSSPGRLAKNIQYF; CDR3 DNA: TGTGCCAGCAGTTCCCCGGGACGGCTAGCCAAAAACATTCAGTACTTC
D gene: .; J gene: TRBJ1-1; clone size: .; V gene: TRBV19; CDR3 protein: CASSGGMNTEAFF; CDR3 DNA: TGTGCCAGTAGCGGGGGGATGAACACTGAAGCTTTCTTT
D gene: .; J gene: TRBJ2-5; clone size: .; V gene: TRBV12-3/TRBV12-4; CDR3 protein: CASSPPTQETQYF; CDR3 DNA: TGTGCCAGCAGTCCCCCTACACAAGAGACCCAGTACTTC
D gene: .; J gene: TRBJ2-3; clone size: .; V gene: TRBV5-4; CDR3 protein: CASSRQLDTQYF; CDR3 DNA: TGTGCCAGCAGCCGGCAACTAGATACGCAGTATTTT
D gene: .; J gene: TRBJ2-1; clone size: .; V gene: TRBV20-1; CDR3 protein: CSATNPVRHNEQFF; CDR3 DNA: TGCAGTGCTACTAATCCCGTCCGTCACAATGAGCAGTTCTTC
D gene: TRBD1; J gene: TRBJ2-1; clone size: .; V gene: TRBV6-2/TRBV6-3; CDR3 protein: CASLDRVSYNEQFF; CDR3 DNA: TGTGCCAGCCTCGACAGGGTCTCCTACAATGAGCAGTTCTTC
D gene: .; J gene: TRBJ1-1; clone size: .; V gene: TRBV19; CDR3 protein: CASSPNRDAEAFF; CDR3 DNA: TGTGCCAGTAGTCCTAACAGAGACGCTGAAGCTTTCTTT
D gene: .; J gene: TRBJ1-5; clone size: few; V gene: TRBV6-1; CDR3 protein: CASRQTVWGNQPQHF; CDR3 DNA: TGTGCCAGCAGGCAGACGGTATGGGGCAATCAGCCCCAGCATTTT
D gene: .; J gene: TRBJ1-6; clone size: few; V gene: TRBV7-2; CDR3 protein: CASRTAGNLNSPLHF; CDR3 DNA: TGTGCCAGCAGAACCGCGGGGAATTTAAATTCACCCCTCCACTTT
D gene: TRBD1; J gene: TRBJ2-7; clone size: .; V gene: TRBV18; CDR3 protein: CASSPGQGGGYEQYF; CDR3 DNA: TGTGCCAGCTCACCCGGACAGGGGGGCGGCTACGAGCAGTACTTC